This T cell receptor beta chain was documented in a study of blood T cells in healthy people across ages. Combining a sample-barcoded 5' primer with a J-beta primer mix, a second PCR ran for roughly 7 to 12 cycles. Every molecule of cDNA carried a tag from a template-switch adaptor with 12 random nucleotides. TCRdb called the 5' RACE reads again in MiXCR, with one record for every CDR3 protein. The data contain roughly 800,000 distinct CDR3 sequences, 55% to 70% of them singletons. Findings and caveats of the study: PBMCs were not sorted, which prevented a conclusive comparison of naive versus antigen-experienced cells.

Of note for this clonotype: Its specificity is not known.

Germline trimming cut 7 bases from V and 7 bases from J; bases unmatched to any gene: 9. CDR1 is MNHEY, CDR2 SVGEGT, per germline. The CDR3 sequence is 14 residues long. The rearrangement joins TRBV6-2 or TRBV6-3 to TRBJ1-5; TRBD1 aligns across 8 bases. This TCR was sampled from a man aged 25-45 years in good health. The sequenced sample consisted of blood. CDR3 region: CASNPTGAGQPQHF. As DNA, the CDR3 is TGTGCCAGCAACCCGACAGGGGCAGGCCAGCCCCAGCATTTT.